A selection of T cell receptor beta chains follows, all from one sample in a study of response to subunit inactivated influenza vaccine. TCRdb analysed the RT-PCR reads with MiXCR anew, one entry per CDR3 protein. Found here are some 500,000 distinct CDR3 sequences, approximately 12% of them singletons; the top ten hold 13%. The sample here was PBMCs from blood, taken 40 to 50 days after vaccination. These TCRs come from a man in his fifties who received an inactivated influenza vaccine. CDR3s include the opening cysteine and the closing phenylalanine or tryptophan. A D gene is named only where the DNA matches it firmly. The size of a clone is reported for some rows only, either as once, few or many, or as a class for expanded clones.

v_gene	j_gene	abundance	d_gene	CDR3aa	CDR3nt
TRBV27	TRBJ1-4	few	TRBD1	CASSWTGGLEKLFF	TGTGCCAGCAGTTGGACAGGGGGTCTTGAAAAACTGTTTTTT
TRBV5-6	TRBJ2-7	few	TRBD1	CASSLANLRTGEQYF	TGTGCCAGCAGCTTGGCCAACCTGAGGACAGGCGAGCAGTACTTC
TRBV10-3	TRBJ1-1	-	TRBD1	CATTGVNTEAFF	TGTGCCACCACAGGGGTGAACACTGAAGCTTTCTTT
TRBV18	TRBJ1-1	-	-	CASSPNRANTEAFF	TGTGCCAGCTCACCAAACAGGGCGAACACTGAAGCTTTCTTT
TRBV20-1	TRBJ2-3	-	TRBD1	CSAAGTGATDTQYF	TGCAGTGCAGCCGGGACAGGGGCAACAGATACGCAGTATTTT
TRBV7-2	TRBJ2-7	few	-	CASSLALLAIEQYF	TGTGCCAGCAGCTTAGCGCTTCTGGCCATCGAGCAGTACTTC
TRBV5-1	TRBJ2-2	few	-	CASSMTAINTGELFF	TGCGCCAGCAGCATGACAGCGATCAACACCGGGGAGCTGTTTTTT
TRBV11-2	TRBJ2-4	-	-	CASSLDAGVAKNIQYF	TGTGCCAGCAGCTTAGATGCAGGGGTAGCCAAAAACATTCAGTACTTC
TRBV5-4	TRBJ2-7	-	TRBD1	CASSRDRGNEQYF	TGTGCCAGCAGTCGGGACAGGGGTAACGAGCAGTACTTC
TRBV7-2	TRBJ2-2	-	-	CASSLRRRVAGELFF	TGTGCCAGCAGCTTAAGGCGTCGGGTGGCCGGGGAGCTGTTTTTT
TRBV7-9	TRBJ2-5	few	-	CASSPETVQETQYF	TGTGCCAGCAGCCCCGAGACGGTCCAAGAGACCCAGTACTTC
TRBV20-1	TRBJ2-1	-	-	CSAQRGGGDNEQFF	TGCAGTGCCCAAAGGGGCGGGGGCGACAATGAGCAGTTCTTC
TRBV27	TRBJ2-2	-	-	CASSKRRPNTGELFF	TGTGCCAGCAGTAAAAGACGGCCGAACACCGGGGAGCTGTTTTTT
TRBV20-1	TRBJ1-5	-	-	CSARDSGNQPQHF	TGCAGTGCTAGGGACAGTGGCAATCAGCCCCAGCATTTT
TRBV7-2	TRBJ2-1	few	-	CASSRGAGDNEQFF	TGTGCCAGCAGCCGGGGGGCGGGAGACAATGAGCAGTTCTTC
TRBV12-3/TRBV12-4	TRBJ2-6	many	-	CASSYVLSGANVLTF	TGTGCCAGCAGCTATGTCCTGTCTGGGGCCAACGTCCTGACTTTC
TRBV7-9	TRBJ2-1	few	TRBD1	CASRPGQGIREQFF	TGTGCCAGCAGGCCGGGACAGGGGATTCGTGAGCAGTTCTTC
TRBV3-1	TRBJ1-1	-	-	CASSPTELGTEAFF	TGTGCCAGCAGCCCGACGGAACTCGGCACTGAAGCTTTCTTT
TRBV5-8	TRBJ1-1	few	TRBD1	CASSLDRGPTEAFF	TGTGCCAGCAGCTTGGATAGGGGGCCCACTGAAGCTTTCTTT
TRBV5-1	TRBJ1-1	few	TRBD1	CASSLLPGQGGTEAFF	TGCGCCAGCAGCTTACTGCCGGGACAGGGAGGAACTGAAGCTTTCTTT
TRBV20-1	TRBJ1-2	few	-	CSASVDNYGYTF	TGCAGTGCTAGCGTGGATAACTATGGCTACACCTTC
TRBV5-1	TRBJ2-6	few	TRBD1	CASSSDRGSGANVLTF	TGCGCCAGCAGCTCTGACAGGGGATCTGGGGCCAACGTCCTGACTTTC
TRBV20-1	TRBJ2-1	-	-	CSAREVGETQFF	TGCAGTGCTAGAGAGGTTGGGGAGACCCAGTTCTTC
TRBV12-3/TRBV12-4	TRBJ2-1	-	TRBD2	CATTGGRAYNEQFF	TGTGCCACCACCGGGGGGAGGGCCTACAATGAGCAGTTCTTC
TRBV28	TRBJ2-7	-	TRBD1	CASSPRGQGYEQYF	TGTGCCAGCAGTCCGCGGGGACAGGGGTACGAGCAGTACTTC
TRBV7-9	TRBJ1-2	-	-	CASSLTNSPTNYGYTF	TGTGCCAGCAGCTTAACTAACAGTCCCACTAACTATGGCTACACCTTC
TRBV20-1	TRBJ2-3	few	TRBD2	CSARGLAGTDTQYF	TGCAGTGCTAGAGGACTAGCGGGGACAGATACGCAGTATTTT
TRBV6-5	TRBJ2-2	-	-	CASSYRGGATGELFF	TGTGCCAGCAGTTATAGGGGGGGAGCGACCGGGGAGCTGTTTTTT
TRBV6-5	TRBJ1-2	few	TRBD1	CASSYSLTGTYGYTF	TGTGCCAGCAGTTACTCTTTGACAGGGACCTATGGCTACACCTTC
TRBV15	TRBJ2-3	few	TRBD2	CATSSGILAGAFDTQYF	TGTGCCACCAGCAGTGGAATACTAGCGGGGGCGTTTGATACGCAGTATTTT
TRBV12-3/TRBV12-4	TRBJ2-7	-	TRBD2	CASSHSGGYEQYF	TGTGCCAGCAGCCATAGCGGGGGCTACGAGCAGTACTTC
TRBV12-3/TRBV12-4	TRBJ2-1	-	TRBD1	CASRTLGQGVHEQFF	TGTGCCAGCAGAACTCTCGGACAGGGGGTCCATGAGCAGTTCTTC
TRBV12-3/TRBV12-4	TRBJ1-5	many	-	CASSLGAGGTLPQHF	TGTGCCAGCAGTTTAGGGGCGGGGGGGACGCTGCCCCAGCATTTT
TRBV7-3	TRBJ1-1	-	-	CASSLAGSVEAFF	TGTGCCAGCAGTTTGGCAGGGTCCGTTGAAGCTTTCTTT
TRBV4-2	TRBJ1-6	-	-	CASSFPRTANSPLHF	TGTGCCAGCAGCTTTCCCCGGACAGCAAATTCACCCCTCCACTTT
TRBV5-1	TRBJ2-5	few	TRBD2	CASSLGLAGEVETQYF	TGCGCCAGCAGCTTGGGCTTAGCGGGAGAGGTCGAGACCCAGTACTTC
TRBV29-1	TRBJ2-2	few	TRBD1	CSVDPGGGTGELFF	TGCAGCGTTGATCCAGGGGGCGGGACCGGGGAGCTGTTTTTT